A selection of T cell receptor beta chains follows, all from one sample in a study of T-cell reconstitution after alpha-beta-depleted transplantation in children. TCRdb fed the PCR reads into MiXCR, producing one record per CDR3 protein. The sample lists under 85,000 distinct CDR3 sequences, around 18% occurring once. Sequenced here: PBMCs, mostly from graft donor cells, sampled 360 days after TCRalphabeta/CD19-depleted stem cell transplant. All receptors come from a male patient aged 2-9 years who had a stem cell transplant for acute lymphoblastic leukemia, so the T cells may come from the graft donor. Both conserved end residues are part of each CDR3. The D gene is left open where the match is weak. The size of a clone is reported for some rows only, either as once, few or many, or as a class for expanded clones.

>-|TRBD1|TRBJ2-3|TRBV20-1
CSARETGLRGDTQYF
TGCAGTGCTAGAGAGACAGGGCTAAGGGGGGATACGCAGTATTTT
>-|TRBD2|TRBJ2-1|TRBV4-1
CASSQGGEGQFF
TGCGCCAGCAGCCAAGGTGGGGAGGGCCAGTTCTTC
>few|TRBD2|TRBJ2-1|TRBV7-6
CASSRSGRGGDEQFF
TGTGCCAGCAGCCGTAGCGGGAGGGGAGGGGATGAGCAGTTCTTC
>-|TRBD2|TRBJ2-5|TRBV7-7
CASSLDLGTSRSKETQYF
TGTGCTAGCAGCTTAGACCTAGGGACTAGCAGGTCGAAAGAGACCCAGTACTTC
>-|-|TRBJ2-1|TRBV7-9
CASSMDNYNEQFF
TGTGCCAGCAGCATGGACAACTACAATGAGCAGTTCTTC
>many|-|TRBJ2-3|TRBV24-1
CATSDERASTDTQYF
TGTGCCACCAGTGATGAGCGGGCTAGCACAGATACGCAGTATTTT
>-|-|TRBJ2-1|TRBV24-1
CATSDPGALTEQFF
TGTGCCACCAGTGACCCGGGCGCGCTCACTGAGCAGTTCTTC
>few|TRBD2|TRBJ2-1|TRBV7-9
CAASGSSDSYNEQFF
TGTGCGGCTAGCGGGAGTTCAGACTCCTACAATGAGCAGTTCTTC
>-|-|TRBJ2-5|TRBV18
CASSPPNYETQYF
TGTGCCAGCTCACCTCCCAATTACGAGACCCAGTACTTC
>once|-|TRBJ1-4|TRBV15
CATTSSCSLENLLF
TGTGCCACCACTTCGTCATGCTCTCTTGAAAACCTCTTATTT
>-|-|TRBJ2-2|TRBV9
CASSARLAGELFF
TGTGCCAGCAGCGCCCGACTAGCCGGGGAGCTGTTTTTT
>many|-|TRBJ2-2|TRBV5-1
CASSLPTGELFF
TGCGCCAGCAGCTTACCTACCGGGGAGCTGTTTTTT
>-|-|TRBJ1-5|TRBV20-1
CSASFGGDQPQHF
TGCAGTGCTAGTTTCGGGGGCGATCAGCCCCAGCATTTT
>-|-|TRBJ2-7|TRBV5-1
CASSLGDVLGEQCF
TGCGCCAGCAGCTTGGGGGACGTGCTCGGGGAGCAGTGCTTC
>many|TRBD2|TRBJ2-7|TRBV20-1
CSARSGSIENEQYF
TGCAGTGCTCGAAGCGGGAGCATTGAGAACGAGCAGTACTTC
>many|TRBD2|TRBJ2-1|TRBV27
CASSRGLAGYNEQFF
TGTGCCAGCAGCCGCGGACTAGCGGGCTACAATGAGCAGTTCTTC
>-|-|TRBJ1-1|TRBV29-1
CSVETGIGAEAFF
TGCAGCGTTGAAACGGGGATCGGGGCTGAAGCTTTCTTT
>-|TRBD2|TRBJ2-1|TRBV3-1
CASSQEGLAGGVYNEQFF
TGTGCCAGCAGCCAAGAGGGACTAGCGGGAGGGGTATACAATGAGCAGTTCTTC
>many|-|TRBJ1-5|TRBV20-1
CSARVGALPQHF
TGCAGTGCTAGAGTAGGGGCGTTGCCCCAGCATTTT
>many|TRBD2|TRBJ2-3|TRBV7-4
CASSSPGLAGRNNGTDTQYF
TGTGCCAGCAGCTCCCCGGGACTAGCGGGTCGAAATAATGGCACAGATACGCAGTATTTT
>-|-|TRBJ1-2|TRBV7-9
CASSPPVRSNYGYTF
TGTGCCAGCAGCCCACCCGTCAGATCTAACTATGGCTACACCTTC
>-|-|TRBJ2-5|TRBV6-5
CASSYGRGAQGETQYF
TGTGCCAGCAGTTACGGCAGGGGGGCCCAGGGAGAGACCCAGTACTTC